This passage covers 10 T cell receptor beta chains from one sample sequenced in a study of blood T cell repertoires in COVID-19 (dated by TCRdb to between 2020 and 2021). Library generation was performed with the immunoSEQ multiplex PCR assay. This is the immuneACCESS table as TCRdb keeps it, with only in-frame sequences that have V and J called. A part of the clones is gone; compared with another copy, unresolved V genes explain less than half, and the rest is unexplained. The sample yields tens of thousands of clones; about 87% were counted once. Around 6.4% of the sample rests with the top ten. Sample: peripheral blood. The receptors were gathered from a woman aged 55-70 years with COVID-19, enrolled during active disease.

In this sample, this clone turned up once. The J gene is TRBJ2-1, the V gene TRBV6-2 or TRBV6-3; 9 bases fit TRBD2. The germline V gene encodes CDR1 MNHEY and CDR2 SVGEGT. The V gene end was trimmed by 2 bases and the J gene end by 3 bases; junction bases not matched to a gene: 8. The CDR3 totals 17 residues. CDR3 nucleotide sequence: TGTGCCAGCAGTTACGCGGTAGCGGGAGTCTTCTACAATGAGCAGTTCTTC. Translating gives CASSYAVAGVFYNEQFF.

The J gene is TRBJ2-1, the V gene TRBV9; 8 bases are shared with TRBD2. Germline V gene sequence: CDR1 SGDLS, CDR2 YYNGEE. J lost 5 bases, V lost 3 bases, and 10 bases had no gene match. The CDR3 runs to 16 residues. The CDR3 DNA follows: TGTGCCAGCAGCGAGCCCGCCAGGCGGGGGGACAATGAGCAGTTCTTC. It codes for CASSEPARRGDNEQFF.

The gene calls are TRBV4-1 and TRBJ1-4; the D is unclear. Trimming stripped 0 bases from V and 3 bases from J, with 14 bases between. CDR1 and CDR2 (germline): MGHRA, YSYEKL. The CDR3 is 17 amino acids. CDR3 sequence (DNA): TGCGCCAGCAGCCAAGAGGTCTTTCACAAAGCTAATGAAAAACTGTTTTTT. Its translation is CASSQEVFHKANEKLFF.

This rearrangement joins TRBV6-5 to TRBJ1-2, with D maybe TRBD1 (6 bases). The germline V and J ends were trimmed by 7 bases and 7 bases, with 19 bases remaining between them. The CDR3 is made up of 14 amino acids. From germline, CDR1 is MNHEY and CDR2 SVGAGI. The DNA of the CDR3 is TGTGCCAGCACCCGGGGAGGGGGGGACGGTGGCTACACCTTC. Translating it yields CASTRGGGDGGYTF.

The chain joins TRBV5-8 to TRBJ1-5, with 8 bases fitting TRBD1. CDR1 is SGHTS, CDR2 YDEGEE, per germline. The CDR3 length is 15 residues. V shed 2 bases and J 6 bases; nucleotides not matched to a gene: 7. CDR3: CASSFFPRGRQPQHF. In nucleotides, the CDR3 is TGTGCCAGCAGCTTTTTTCCCAGGGGGCGTCAGCCCCAGCATTTT. Supplemented by reference TRBV5-8 and TRBJ1-5, the full variable domain reads EAGVTQSPTHLIKTRGQQATLRCSPISGHTSVYWYQQALGLGLQFLLWYDEGEERNRGNFPPRFSGRQFPNYSSELNVNALELEDSALYLCASSFFPRGRQPQHFGDGTRLSIL.

In its sample, this clone was seen once. The chain joins TRBV19 to TRBJ2-6; possibly TRBD2 for D (6 bases). The germline V gene has CDR1 LNHDA and CDR2 SQIVND (reference sequence). The germline V and J ends were trimmed by 4 bases and 1 base, with 8 bases remaining between them. The length of the CDR3 is 15 residues. The CDR3 region has the DNA TGTGCCAGTAGTAGTGGGACTTCTGGGGCCAACGTCCTGACTTTC. Translated, it gives CASSSGTSGANVLTF.

This CDR3 is CATSDRGPTGDEQFF. The CDR3 region has the DNA TGTGCCACCAGTGACCGGGGTCCAACGGGGGATGAGCAGTTCTTC. The chain recombines TRBV24-1 with TRBJ2-1; tentative D call: TRBD2 (6 bases). CDR1 is KGHDR and CDR2 is SFDVKD in the germline V gene. Trimming cost V 4 bases and J 8 bases, with 17 bases left between them. The CDR3 has 15 amino acids.

In this sample, this clone turned up once. The chain joins TRBV15 to TRBJ2-3; 7 nucleotides line up with TRBD2. The V and J ends lost 8 bases and 2 bases, in that order; junction bases with no gene match: 7. Germline V gene sequence: CDR1 LNHNV, CDR2 YYDKDF (reference sequence). The CDR3 is made up of 14 amino acids. CDR3 DNA sequence: TGTGCCACCGGGGGAGGGCGAGACACAGATACGCAGTATTTT. Protein: CATGGGRDTDTQYF.

The rearrangement joins TRBV29-1 to TRBJ1-2; TRBD1 matches 10 bases. V was clipped by 3 bases and J by 5 bases; unmatched bases: 9. The CDR3 length is 15 residues. Germline lookup yields CDR1 SQVTM and CDR2 ANQGSEA. The CDR3 here is CSVEFWDRGRYGYTF. Written as DNA, the CDR3 is TGCAGCGTTGAGTTCTGGGACAGGGGACGTTATGGCTACACCTTC. Using reference TRBV29-1 and TRBJ1-2 for the parts outside the CDR3, the full variable domain is SAVISQKPSRDICQRGTSLTIQCQVDSQVTMMFWYRQQPGQSLTLIATANQGSEATYESGFVIDKFPISRPNLTFSTLTVSNMSPEDSSIYLCSVEFWDRGRYGYTFGSGTRLTVV.

The chain combines TRBV19 with TRBJ2-7, with D perhaps TRBD1 (6 bases). V lost 5 bases, J lost 4 bases, and 12 bases lay in between. Germline V gene sequence: CDR1 LNHDA, CDR2 SQIVND (reference sequence). This CDR3 has 13 amino acids. CDR3 sequence (DNA): TGTGCCAGTAGTCGGCCAGGGGTATACGAGCAGTACTTC. It is translated as CASSRPGVYEQYF.